This T cell receptor (beta chain) was sequenced in a study of OX40 agonist ivuxolimab in advanced cancers. On the study more broadly: Ivuxolimab is a fully human IgG2 antibody that activates OX40 (CD134). Aged roughly 23 to 85 with a mean of approximately 57 years, they were almost 85% male. Findings and caveats of the study: Clones of CD4+ and CD8+ blood T cells grew by week 6 at doses of 0.1 to 3.0 mg/kg. Normalized T-cell clonal expansion was also low in some nonresponders.

There are 17 residues in the CDR3. Trimming cost V 8 bases and J 0 bases; bases outside gene matches: 10. From germline, CDR1 is SGHRS and CDR2 YFSETQ. Here immunoSEQ multiplex PCR was the method, and the copy in TCRdb shows in-frame clones only, minus some. The table records fewer than 45,000 clones, around 89% of them present only once. This clone occurred a few times. The antigen is not known. This chain uses TRBV5-1 with TRBJ2-6; TRBD2 matches at 8 bases. The sample consisted of CD4+ or CD8+ T cells sorted from blood, taken in a trial of the OX40 agonist ivuxolimab. This TCR was sampled from an adult with an advanced solid tumor such as melanoma, head and neck, liver or kidney cancer. The CDR3 DNA sequence: TGCGCCAGTAACCGGGAGGGATCGGGCTCTGGGGCCAACGTCCTGACTTTC. Translation gives CASNREGSGSGANVLTF.